This is a list of T cell receptor beta chains from one sample in a study of blood T cell repertoires in COVID-19. Produced via immunoSEQ multiplex PCR; TCRdb's table is partial and in-frame only. The data hold about 130,000 clones, with 75% to 90% observed a single time. Sequencing was carried out using peripheral blood. These receptors were taken from a woman aged 45-59 years who had recovered from COVID-19. Each CDR3 is given with its conserved first and last residue. D genes are given only for firm matches. Clone size, where shown, is once, few, many, or a class for clones that have expanded.

CDR3 protein: CASSRGPDQPQHF
CDR3 DNA: TGTGCCAGCTCACGGGGGCCGGATCAGCCCCAGCATTTT
clone size: -
V gene: TRBV18
D gene: -
J gene: TRBJ1-5

CDR3 protein: CASSQGALNTEAFF
CDR3 DNA: TGTGCCAGCAGCCAGGGCGCATTGAACACTGAAGCTTTCTTT
clone size: -
V gene: TRBV3-1/TRBV3-2
D gene: -
J gene: TRBJ1-1

CDR3 protein: CASSLARFPYEQYF
CDR3 DNA: TGTGCCAGCAGCTTGGCCAGGTTCCCCTACGAGCAGTACTTC
clone size: -
V gene: TRBV5-6
D gene: -
J gene: TRBJ2-7

CDR3 protein: CASSLNRVGNQPQHF
CDR3 DNA: TGTGCCAGCAGCTTAAACAGGGTGGGGAATCAGCCCCAGCATTTT
clone size: -
V gene: TRBV5-6
D gene: -
J gene: TRBJ1-5

CDR3 protein: CASSSRQGAGNTIYF
CDR3 DNA: TGTGCCAGCAGCAGTCGACAGGGGGCTGGAAACACCATATATTTT
clone size: -
V gene: TRBV9
D gene: TRBD1
J gene: TRBJ1-3

CDR3 protein: CASSNQQGSGNTIYF
CDR3 DNA: TGCGCCAGCAGCAACCAACAGGGCTCTGGAAACACCATATATTTT
clone size: -
V gene: TRBV5-1
D gene: -
J gene: TRBJ1-3

CDR3 protein: CASSQEPGNIQYF
CDR3 DNA: TGCGCCAGCAGCCAAGAGCCGGGAAACATTCAGTACTTC
clone size: -
V gene: TRBV4-3
D gene: -
J gene: TRBJ2-4

CDR3 protein: CASRRTSRYEQYF
CDR3 DNA: TGTGCCAGCAGACGGACTTCCCGCTACGAGCAGTACTTC
clone size: -
V gene: TRBV12-3/TRBV12-4
D gene: -
J gene: TRBJ2-7

CDR3 protein: CASSHRDPYNEQFF
CDR3 DNA: TGCGCCAGCAGTCACAGGGACCCCTACAATGAGCAGTTCTTC
clone size: -
V gene: TRBV4-1
D gene: -
J gene: TRBJ2-1

CDR3 protein: CASSQFRPSPGQKETQYF
CDR3 DNA: TGTGCCAGCAGCCAGTTCCGCCCAAGCCCGGGACAGAAAGAGACCCAGTACTTC
clone size: -
V gene: TRBV3-1/TRBV3-2
D gene: TRBD1
J gene: TRBJ2-5

CDR3 protein: CASSFSWTSGYNEQFF
CDR3 DNA: TGTGCCAGCAGCTTCTCCTGGACTAGCGGCTACAATGAGCAGTTCTTC
clone size: -
V gene: TRBV7-9
D gene: TRBD2
J gene: TRBJ2-1

CDR3 protein: CASASRGSGGYTF
CDR3 DNA: TGTGCCAGCGCCTCACGGGGTTCTGGCGGCTACACCTTC
clone size: -
V gene: TRBV25-1
D gene: -
J gene: TRBJ1-2

CDR3 protein: CAISESGSGVFF
CDR3 DNA: TGTGCCATCAGTGAGTCCGGATCGGGGGTTTTCTTT
clone size: -
V gene: TRBV10-3
D gene: -
J gene: TRBJ1-1

CDR3 protein: CATSSLPTGSYNEQFF
CDR3 DNA: TGTGCCACCAGCAGCCTGCCCACAGGCTCCTACAATGAGCAGTTCTTC
clone size: -
V gene: TRBV15
D gene: -
J gene: TRBJ2-1

CDR3 protein: CASSFSGNEQFF
CDR3 DNA: TGTGCCAGCAGCTTCTCAGGGAATGAGCAGTTCTTC
clone size: -
V gene: TRBV11-1
D gene: -
J gene: TRBJ2-1

CDR3 protein: CASSSRQEAFF
CDR3 DNA: TGTGCCAGCAGCTCCCGACAGGAAGCTTTCTTT
clone size: few
V gene: TRBV11-2
D gene: -
J gene: TRBJ1-1

CDR3 protein: CASSEPRESYEQFF
CDR3 DNA: TGTGCCAGCAGTGAACCAAGGGAGTCCTATGAGCAGTTCTTC
clone size: -
V gene: TRBV2
D gene: -
J gene: TRBJ2-1

CDR3 protein: CASSGLTGNEKLFF
CDR3 DNA: TGTGCCAGCAGTGGTCTGACAGGGAATGAAAAACTGTTTTTT
clone size: -
V gene: TRBV2
D gene: TRBD1
J gene: TRBJ1-4

CDR3 protein: CASGSRDRFYNEQFF
CDR3 DNA: TGTGCCAGTGGTTCCCGGGACAGATTTTACAATGAGCAGTTCTTC
clone size: -
V gene: TRBV6-5
D gene: TRBD1
J gene: TRBJ2-1

CDR3 protein: CASSSSVSGANVLTF
CDR3 DNA: TGTGCCAGCAGCTCATCGGTCTCTGGGGCCAACGTCCTGACTTTC
clone size: -
V gene: TRBV7-3
D gene: -
J gene: TRBJ2-6

CDR3 protein: CSVRRTVGVDTQYF
CDR3 DNA: TGCAGCGTGCGGCGGACAGTAGGGGTGGATACGCAGTATTTT
clone size: -
V gene: TRBV29-1
D gene: -
J gene: TRBJ2-3

CDR3 protein: CASSLTGSGYTF
CDR3 DNA: TGTGCCAGCAGCCTAACAGGTAGTGGCTACACCTTC
clone size: -
V gene: TRBV7-9
D gene: -
J gene: TRBJ1-2

CDR3 protein: CASSLARQSSGPQHF
CDR3 DNA: TGTGCCAGCAGCTTAGCTCGGCAGTCGTCGGGGCCCCAGCATTTT
clone size: -
V gene: TRBV7-8
D gene: -
J gene: TRBJ1-5

CDR3 protein: CASSLTGVAGANVLTF
CDR3 DNA: TGTGCCAGCAGCTTAACCGGGGTAGCTGGGGCCAACGTCCTGACTTTC
clone size: -
V gene: TRBV7-2
D gene: -
J gene: TRBJ2-6

CDR3 protein: CAWSEGGRTEAFF
CDR3 DNA: TGTGCCTGGAGTGAGGGAGGGAGGACTGAAGCTTTCTTT
clone size: -
V gene: TRBV30
D gene: -
J gene: TRBJ1-1

CDR3 protein: CASSGSSGRAGQFF
CDR3 DNA: TGTGCCAGTAGTGGATCTAGCGGGAGGGCCGGGCAGTTCTTC
clone size: -
V gene: TRBV19
D gene: TRBD2
J gene: TRBJ2-1

CDR3 protein: CASSLVGAGELNYGYTF
CDR3 DNA: TGTGCCAGCAGCTTGGTTGGGGCAGGGGAGCTCAACTATGGCTACACCTTC
clone size: few
V gene: TRBV5-8
D gene: -
J gene: TRBJ1-2

CDR3 protein: CASSSTGPERTEAFF
CDR3 DNA: TGTGCCAGCAGCTCGACAGGGCCAGAGAGGACTGAAGCTTTCTTT
clone size: -
V gene: TRBV7-9
D gene: TRBD1
J gene: TRBJ1-1

CDR3 protein: CASSPSGQFYGYTF
CDR3 DNA: TGTGCCAGCAGTCCATCAGGACAGTTCTATGGCTACACCTTC
clone size: few
V gene: TRBV27
D gene: -
J gene: TRBJ1-2

CDR3 protein: CASRRGGTNQPQHF
CDR3 DNA: TGTGCCAGTAGACGAGGGGGAACCAATCAGCCCCAGCATTTT
clone size: -
V gene: TRBV19
D gene: -
J gene: TRBJ1-5

CDR3 protein: CASSQAQRNEKLFF
CDR3 DNA: TGTGCCAGCAGCCAAGCACAGAGAAATGAAAAACTGTTTTTT
clone size: -
V gene: TRBV3-1/TRBV3-2
D gene: -
J gene: TRBJ1-4

CDR3 protein: CASSLVRGATEAFF
CDR3 DNA: TGCGCCAGCAGCCTGGTCAGGGGTGCCACTGAAGCTTTCTTT
clone size: -
V gene: TRBV5-1
D gene: -
J gene: TRBJ1-1

CDR3 protein: CASSSRGNTEAFF
CDR3 DNA: TGTGCCAGCAGCTCCAGAGGGAACACTGAAGCTTTCTTT
clone size: -
V gene: TRBV7-2
D gene: -
J gene: TRBJ1-1

CDR3 protein: CASSPKIAGGPLESYEQYF
CDR3 DNA: TGCGCCAGCAGCCCAAAAATAGCGGGAGGGCCTTTAGAATCCTACGAGCAGTACTTC
clone size: once
V gene: TRBV5-1
D gene: TRBD2
J gene: TRBJ2-7

CDR3 protein: CASSLREGLGYEQYF
CDR3 DNA: TGTGCCAGCAGCCTCCGGGAGGGGTTAGGCTACGAGCAGTACTTC
clone size: -
V gene: TRBV9
D gene: TRBD2
J gene: TRBJ2-7

CDR3 protein: CASRPTAEHGYTF
CDR3 DNA: TGTGCCAGCAGACCTACAGCGGAACATGGCTACACCTTC
clone size: -
V gene: TRBV12-3/TRBV12-4
D gene: -
J gene: TRBJ1-2

CDR3 protein: CASSEMRGPDTQYF
CDR3 DNA: TGTGCCAGCAGTGAAATGAGGGGGCCAGATACGCAGTATTTT
clone size: -
V gene: TRBV6-1
D gene: TRBD1
J gene: TRBJ2-3

CDR3 protein: CASSVEGSAEAFF
CDR3 DNA: TGTGCCAGCAGTGTAGAGGGCAGTGCTGAAGCTTTCTTT
clone size: -
V gene: TRBV2
D gene: -
J gene: TRBJ1-1

CDR3 protein: CASTTGFSYEQYF
CDR3 DNA: TGCGCCAGCACGACGGGTTTCTCCTACGAGCAGTACTTC
clone size: -
V gene: TRBV5-1
D gene: -
J gene: TRBJ2-7

CDR3 protein: CASSSLLDSYEQYF
CDR3 DNA: TGCGCCAGCAGCTCTTTACTCGATTCCTACGAGCAGTACTTC
clone size: -
V gene: TRBV5-1
D gene: -
J gene: TRBJ2-7

CDR3 protein: CASSQWTGTGDEKLFF
CDR3 DNA: TGCGCCAGCAGCCAGTGGACCGGGACAGGGGACGAAAAACTGTTTTTT
clone size: -
V gene: TRBV4-1
D gene: TRBD1
J gene: TRBJ1-4

CDR3 protein: CASSLATGAKDQPQHF
CDR3 DNA: TGTGCCAGCAGCCTTGCGACAGGGGCAAAGGATCAGCCCCAGCATTTT
clone size: -
V gene: TRBV7-3
D gene: TRBD1
J gene: TRBJ1-5

CDR3 protein: CATSRGQGFGDTQYF
CDR3 DNA: TGTGCCACCAGCAGAGGGCAGGGATTTGGAGATACGCAGTATTTT
clone size: -
V gene: TRBV15
D gene: -
J gene: TRBJ2-3

CDR3 protein: CASIRGNGYTF
CDR3 DNA: TGTGCCAGCATTAGAGGAAATGGCTACACCTTC
clone size: few
V gene: TRBV6-4
D gene: -
J gene: TRBJ1-2

CDR3 protein: CASTDLAGGDF
CDR3 DNA: TGTGCCAGCACCGATCTAGCGGGAGGGGACTTC
clone size: -
V gene: TRBV2
D gene: TRBD2
J gene: TRBJ2-4